These 30 T cell receptor beta chains originate from one sample sequenced in a study of T cell changes during pregnancy in multiple sclerosis (dated by TCRdb to about 2019). Library preparation employed the immunoSEQ multiplex PCR assay. TCRdb mirrors the immuneACCESS table, restricted to in-frame sequences. Some clones are absent from its copies; in checked studies, under half trace to an unresolved V gene, and the reason for the others is unknown. For this sample the table gives roughly 97,000 clones, of which 90% were detected only once. Under 0.85% of the sample is held by the ten biggest clonotypes. This sample comprised peripheral blood, obtained in the second trimester of pregnancy. The origin of the receptors is a female donor in good health, enrolled as a control in a pregnancy study.

The chain combines TRBV7-9 with TRBJ1-1; D ambiguous. Germline CDR1 is SEHNR and CDR2 is FQNEAQ (reference sequence). V lost 2 bases, J lost 7 bases, and 11 bases lay in between. The CDR3 has 13 residues. In DNA, the CDR3 is TGTGCCAGCAGCTTACAGGTACGGCTTGAAGCTTTCTTT. It is translated as CASSLQVRLEAFF.

This clone was seen only a few times. The V call is TRBV19, the J call TRBJ1-1; D might be TRBD1 (5 bases). Per the germline V gene, CDR1 is LNHDA and CDR2 is SQIVND (reference sequence). The CDR3 is 12 amino acids. Trimming left V 8 bases short and J 3 bases short, with 10 bases between. The CDR3 loop is CASGRGDTEAFF. CDR3 DNA sequence: TGTGCCAGTGGCCGGGGGGACACTGAAGCTTTCTTT. The variable domain in full, completed from reference TRBV19 and TRBJ1-1, reads DGGITQSPKYLFRKEGQNVTLSCEQNLNHDAMYWYRQDPGQGLRLIYYSQIVNDFQKGDIAEGYSVSREKKESFPLTVTSAQKNPTAFYLCASGRGDTEAFFGQGTRLTVV.

This clone showed up just a few times. The CDR3 region is CASSRQGINQPQHF. In DNA form, the CDR3 reads TGTGCCAGCAGTCGACAGGGGATCAATCAGCCCCAGCATTTT. This chain connects TRBV2 to TRBJ1-5; 8 nucleotides line up with TRBD1. Per germline, CDR1 SNHLY and CDR2 FYNNEI. This CDR3 has 14 residues. V was pared by 5 bases and J by 3 bases, with 3 bases of the junction left unmatched.

V gene TRBV6-5 combines with J gene TRBJ2-5, with D possibly matching TRBD2 (7 bases). This CDR3 comprises 15 residues. Trimming removed 6 bases from V and 6 bases from J, with 20 bases in between. CDR1 is MNHEY and CDR2 is SVGAGI in the germline V gene. The CDR3 DNA reads TGTGCCAGCAGCTCCCCGGGGGGCGTCGGACAGACCCAGTACTTC. The encoded protein is CASSSPGGVGQTQYF.

The chain employs TRBV18 and TRBJ1-1, with D tentatively TRBD1 (6 bases). The V and J ends lost 3 bases and 5 bases respectively, with 10 bases between them. CDR1 is KGHSH, CDR2 LQKENI, per germline. This CDR3 is 13 amino acids long. CDR3 region: CASSPGQVTEAFF. The CDR3 DNA reads as TGTGCCAGCTCACCGGGACAAGTGACTGAAGCTTTCTTT.

The V gene is TRBV18, the J gene TRBJ1-2; D might be TRBD1 (6 bases). This CDR3 comprises 15 residues. V lost 0 bases, J lost 5 bases, and 13 bases lay in between. CDR1 KGHSH and CDR2 LQKENI come from the germline V gene. The CDR3 DNA follows: TGTGCCAGCTCACCACCGGTGGCGACAGGTTATGGCTACACCTTC. As protein: CASSPPVATGYGYTF.

The CDR3 DNA reads as TGTGCCAGCAGAGGGGGTGGCTCTGGAAACACCATATATTTT. Encoded protein: CASRGGGSGNTIYF. The V and J genes are TRBV5-4 and TRBJ1-3; TRBD1 is a possible D gene (6 bases). Germline values: CDR1 SGHNT, CDR2 YYREEE (reference sequence). This CDR3 region has 14 residues. Trimming left V 5 bases short and J 0 bases short, with 9 bases between. Together with reference TRBV5-4 and TRBJ1-3, the CDR3 gives the full variable domain: ETGVTQSPTHLIKTRGQQVTLRCSSQSGHNTVSWYQQALGQGPQFIFQYYREEENGRGNFPPRFSGLQFPNYSSELNVNALELDDSALYLCASRGGGSGNTIYFGEGSWLTVV.

This rearrangement joins TRBV27 to TRBJ1-2; the D gene is possibly TRBD1 (5 bases). This CDR3 contains 13 residues. V was clipped by 4 bases and J by 5 bases, with 11 bases between them. The germline V gene has CDR1 MNHEY and CDR2 SMNVEV (reference sequence). CDR3 coding DNA: TGTGCCAGCAGTTCCCCACGACAGTATGGCTACACCTTC. Translating it yields CASSSPRQYGYTF.

V usage is TRBV6-1 and J usage is TRBJ1-1, with 10 bases aligning to TRBD1. Trimming took 8 bases from V and 5 from J; bases not matched to a gene: 8. CDR1 MNHNS and CDR2 SASEGT come from the germline V gene. The CDR3 runs to 14 residues. CDR3 in DNA: TGTGCCAGCGACCGGGACAGGGGTTTTACTGAAGCTTTCTTT. Amino acid sequence: CASDRDRGFTEAFF.

This chain links TRBV25-1 with TRBJ2-2, with D uncertain. The CDR3 spans 13 residues. Per germline, CDR1 MGHDK and CDR2 SYGVNS. The germline V and J ends were trimmed by 2 bases and 13 bases, with 14 bases remaining between them. The CDR3 reads CASSEPAATALFF. The CDR3 bases are TGTGCCAGCAGTGAACCGGCGGCCACCGCGCTGTTTTTT. Full variable domain (rest looked up from reference TRBV25-1 and TRBJ2-2): EADIYQTPRYLVIGTGKKITLECSQTMGHDKMYWYQQDPGMELHLIHYSYGVNSTEKGDLSSESTVSRIRTEHFPLTLESARPSHTSQYLCASSEPAATALFFGEGSRLTVL.

The chain recombines TRBV15 with TRBJ1-2; the match to TRBD1 covers 9 bases. V shed 5 bases, J shed 5 bases, and the junction held 12 bases outside the gene matches. This CDR3 comprises 16 residues. In germline, CDR1 is LNHNV, CDR2 YYDKDF (reference sequence). The CDR3 protein is CATSPRTGEGGYGYTF. CDR3 bases: TGTGCCACCAGCCCCCGGACAGGGGAAGGAGGGTATGGCTACACCTTC.

About this clone itself: The same CDR3 arises from other DNA sequences in this sample as well. J is TRBJ1-2 and V is TRBV5-6; the D is unclear. This CDR3 spans 13 amino acids. CDR1 SGHDT and CDR2 YYEEEE come from the germline V gene. Trimming left V 4 bases short and J 0 bases short, with 7 bases between. CDR3 residues: CASSLTPNYGYTF. The CDR3 bases are TGTGCCAGCAGCCTCACACCTAACTATGGCTACACCTTC.

The V and J genes are TRBV6-1 and TRBJ2-2; TRBD1 is a possible D gene (6 bases). Trimming took 4 bases from V and 6 from J, leaving 18 bases between them. The CDR3 has 16 residues. Germline-derived CDR1 and CDR2 are MNHNS and SASEGT. This CDR3 is CASSAYRAKSPGELFF. As DNA, the CDR3 is TGTGCCAGCAGTGCCTACAGGGCCAAGAGCCCCGGGGAGCTGTTTTTT.

The chain has TRBV18 and TRBJ2-5, with D hard to call. V gave up 3 bases and J gave up 5 bases, with 10 bases separating them. CDR3 length: 13 residues. The germline gives CDR1 KGHSH, CDR2 LQKENI. This CDR3 reads CASSPNSRETQYF. The CDR3 DNA follows: TGTGCCAGCTCACCTAATAGCCGGGAGACCCAGTACTTC. The whole variable domain, filled in from reference TRBV18 and TRBJ2-5, reads NAGVMQNPRHLVRRRGQEARLRCSPMKGHSHVYWYRQLPEEGLKFMVYLQKENIIDESGMPKERFSAEFPKEGPSILRIQQVVRGDSAAYFCASSPNSRETQYFGPGTRLLVL.

The genes are TRBV19 and TRBJ1-2; tentatively, D is TRBD1 (5 bases). This CDR3 contains 15 residues. V shed 3 bases and J shed 2 bases, with 13 bases lying between them. Germline V gene data show CDR1 as LNHDA and CDR2 as SQIVND (reference sequence). The CDR3 DNA reads TGTGCCAGTAGTATCGCGGGACCTCGAAACTATGGCTACACCTTC. Translation: CASSIAGPRNYGYTF.

The chain joins TRBV5-6 to TRBJ1-3; D unclear. CDR3 length: 15 amino acids. With 1 base removed from V and 0 bases from J, the gap between germline ends came to 8 bases. Per germline, CDR1 SGHDT and CDR2 YYEEEE. The CDR3 spells CASSLPLISGNTIYF. CDR3 nucleotides: TGTGCCAGCAGCTTGCCACTCATCTCTGGAAACACCATATATTTT.

This clone has more than one count but fewer than ten. V gene TRBV7-9 combines with J gene TRBJ1-1, with a tentative D call TRBD1 (5 bases). The germline V gene has CDR1 SEHNR and CDR2 FQNEAQ (reference sequence). V lost 3 bases to trimming and J lost 5 bases, with 10 bases between them. The CDR3 has 13 amino acids. CDR3 loop: CASSFQGGTEAFF. The CDR3 bases are TGTGCCAGCAGCTTTCAGGGCGGAACTGAAGCTTTCTTT.

The chain couples TRBV27 to TRBJ2-7; D is unresolved. The CDR3 extends over 14 amino acids. Per the germline V gene, CDR1 is MNHEY and CDR2 is SMNVEV (reference sequence). Deletions cut 3 bases from V and 1 base from J, with 10 bases between. In DNA form, the CDR3 reads TGTGCCAGCAGTTTCGGGTTACATTCCTACGAGCAGTACTTC. Amino acids: CASSFGLHSYEQYF.

V and J are TRBV9 and TRBJ2-1; D remains ambiguous. V gave up 6 bases and J gave up 5 bases, with 9 bases separating them. This CDR3 comprises 12 residues. CDR1 and CDR2 (germline): SGDLS, YYNGEE. CDR3 DNA sequence: TGTGCCAGCACCCCGGCGGACAATGAGCAGTTCTTC. Protein product: CASTPADNEQFF.

This rearrangement joins TRBV7-6 to TRBJ1-4, with 9 bases that match TRBD1. The CDR3 extends over 14 amino acids. With V trimmed by 6 bases and J by 11 bases, 10 bases remained unmatched. Germline lookup yields CDR1 SGHVS and CDR2 FNYEAQ. The CDR3 spells CASRDRGTGSKLFF. DNA of the CDR3: TGTGCCAGCAGGGACCGCGGGACAGGGTCGAAACTGTTTTTT.

The chain carries TRBV6-1 and TRBJ1-6; D not certain. The CDR3 totals 17 residues. From germline, CDR1 is MNHNS and CDR2 SASEGT. With 3 bases removed from V and 1 base from J, the gap between germline ends came to 13 bases. CDR3 nucleotides: TGTGCCAGCAGTGAGAGGCAGTTAAGATCCTATAATTCACCCCTCCACTTT. Its translation: CASSERQLRSYNSPLHF.

The chain employs TRBV6-5 and TRBJ2-1, with a tentative D call TRBD1 (6 bases). Germline V CDR1 and CDR2: MNHEY, SVGAGI. Trimming shortened V by 4 bases and J by 1 base, and 14 bases separated the two germline ends. This CDR3 spans 16 amino acids. CDR3 in amino acids: CASSLVGRGSYNEQFF. The CDR3 DNA sequence: TGTGCCAGCAGTTTGGTGGGCAGGGGTTCCTACAATGAGCAGTTCTTC.

The rearrangement uses TRBV28 and TRBJ1-1; D ambiguous. The V and J ends lost 5 bases and 5 bases respectively, with 18 bases between them. CDR1 is MDHEN and CDR2 is SYDVKM in the germline V gene. The CDR3 totals 15 residues. CDR3 nucleotide sequence: TGTGCCAGCAGTCAGCGCATCCCCGGGGAGACTGAAGCTTTCTTT. The encoded protein is CASSQRIPGETEAFF.

To note about this clone: Other DNA sequences in this specimen translate into the identical CDR3. J is TRBJ1-4 and V is TRBV5-1; unclear D gene. The CDR3 spans 14 residues. V gave up 4 bases and J gave up 0 bases, with 7 bases separating them. The germline gives CDR1 SGHRS, CDR2 YFSETQ. CDR3 loop: CASSLSATNEKLFF. Here the CDR3 DNA reads TGCGCCAGCAGCCTCTCCGCAACTAATGAAAAACTGTTTTTT.

The chain recombines TRBV10-3 with TRBJ2-7; 11 nucleotides line up with TRBD2. J gave up 4 bases and V 6 bases, and 8 bases lay outside the gene matches. The CDR3 runs 15 residues. Germline assignment: CDR1 ENHRY and CDR2 SYGVKD. CDR3 in amino acids: CAISLSGGAEYEQYF. The CDR3 DNA follows: TGTGCCATCAGCCTTAGCGGGGGGGCCGAGTACGAGCAGTACTTC.

The chain carries TRBV9 and TRBJ2-1; 11 positions match TRBD2. The trim removed 3 bases at V and 6 bases at J, leaving 5 bases unmatched. Germline V gene data show CDR1 as SGDLS and CDR2 as YYNGEE. The CDR3 has 15 amino acids. The CDR3 here is CASSAGLAVLNEQFF. The DNA for the CDR3 is TGTGCCAGCAGCGCGGGACTAGCGGTTCTCAATGAGCAGTTCTTC. Full variable domain (remainder filled in from reference TRBV9 and TRBJ2-1): DSGVTQTPKHLITATGQRVTLRCSPRSGDLSVYWYQQSLDQGLQFLIQYYNGEERAKGNILERFSAQQFPDLHSELNLSSLELGDSALYFCASSAGLAVLNEQFFGPGTRLTVL.

The CDR3 nucleotides are TGCAGCGTTGACTCTAGCTATGGCTACACCTTC. This codes for CSVDSSYGYTF. The rearrangement joins TRBV29-1 to TRBJ1-2; D ambiguous. CDR3 length equals 11 residues. V dropped 3 bases and J dropped 4 bases, with 6 bases sitting between them. The germline V gene encodes CDR1 SQVTM and CDR2 ANQGSEA.

The V gene is TRBV4-2, the J gene TRBJ2-3; 8 bases align to TRBD2. The CDR3 has 17 amino acids. Germline V lookup: CDR1 LGHNA, CDR2 YNFKEQ. With V trimmed by 4 bases and J by 0 bases, 9 bases remained unmatched. The CDR3 DNA sequence: TGTGCCAGCAGCCCCCTTTTGGCGGGGGGAAGCACAGATACGCAGTATTTT. Translated: CASSPLLAGGSTDTQYF.

The genes are TRBV2 and TRBJ2-5; TRBD1 might be the D (6 bases). The CDR3 length is 15 residues. Germline V gene sequence: CDR1 SNHLY, CDR2 FYNNEI. V lost 4 bases and J lost 8, with 20 bases in between. The CDR3 region is CASSGGWGTLGTQYF. CDR3 nucleotide sequence: TGTGCCAGCAGTGGGGGGTGGGGGACACTGGGAACCCAGTACTTC.

The chain uses TRBV5-5 and TRBJ2-4; D is ambiguous. The CDR3 totals 14 residues. Germline V gene lookup returns CDR1 SGHKS and CDR2 YYEKEE (reference sequence). Trimming took 1 base from V and 5 from J, leaving 10 bases between them. CDR3 sequence (DNA): TGTGCCAGCAGCTTGACGCTTGCGGAAAACATTCAGTACTTC. It yields the protein CASSLTLAENIQYF.